This section outlines one T cell receptor beta chain sequence together with its context. Its antigen is still unknown. Unique molecular identifiers (one per individual cDNA molecule) were attached. TCRdb recomputed calls from the 5' RACE reads with MiXCR, one row per CDR3 protein. The sample yields 45,000 to 75,000 distinct CDR3 sequences, roughly 13% seen once. The entry originates in a study of early T cells in non-severe SARS-CoV-2 infection. Study-level findings and limits: CD4 and private specificities were missed by VDJdb matching, which favored anti-spike CD8 responses.

Trimming took off 0 bases at V and 6 bases at J, with 21 bases between the two ends. This CDR3 is 17 amino acids long. Germline V lookup: CDR1 SGHNT, CDR2 YYREEE (reference sequence). Input material: whole blood. This receptor was taken from an adult who was a healthcare worker with PCR-confirmed SARS-CoV-2 infection or an uninfected control (not recorded which). The rearrangement uses TRBV5-4 and TRBJ1-1; D may be TRBD1 (6 bases). The CDR3 loop is CASSLEIRGVDSAEAFF. The CDR3 coding sequence is TGTGCCAGCAGCTTGGAGATCAGGGGAGTTGATAGCGCTGAAGCTTTCTTT.